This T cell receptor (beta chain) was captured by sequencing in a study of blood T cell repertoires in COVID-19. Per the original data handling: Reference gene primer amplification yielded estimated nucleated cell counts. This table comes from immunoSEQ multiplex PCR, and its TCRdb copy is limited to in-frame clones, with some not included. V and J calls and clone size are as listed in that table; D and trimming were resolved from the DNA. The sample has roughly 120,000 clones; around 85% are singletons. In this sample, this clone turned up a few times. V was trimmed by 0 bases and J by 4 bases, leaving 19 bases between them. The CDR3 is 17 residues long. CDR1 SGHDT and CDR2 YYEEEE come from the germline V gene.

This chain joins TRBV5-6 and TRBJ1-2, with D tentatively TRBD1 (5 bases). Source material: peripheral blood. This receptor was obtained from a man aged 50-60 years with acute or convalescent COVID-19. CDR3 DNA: TGTGCCAGCAGCTTGGGTTACGTGGTGGGGCTCAGCTATGGCTACACCTTC. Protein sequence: CASSLGYVVGLSYGYTF.